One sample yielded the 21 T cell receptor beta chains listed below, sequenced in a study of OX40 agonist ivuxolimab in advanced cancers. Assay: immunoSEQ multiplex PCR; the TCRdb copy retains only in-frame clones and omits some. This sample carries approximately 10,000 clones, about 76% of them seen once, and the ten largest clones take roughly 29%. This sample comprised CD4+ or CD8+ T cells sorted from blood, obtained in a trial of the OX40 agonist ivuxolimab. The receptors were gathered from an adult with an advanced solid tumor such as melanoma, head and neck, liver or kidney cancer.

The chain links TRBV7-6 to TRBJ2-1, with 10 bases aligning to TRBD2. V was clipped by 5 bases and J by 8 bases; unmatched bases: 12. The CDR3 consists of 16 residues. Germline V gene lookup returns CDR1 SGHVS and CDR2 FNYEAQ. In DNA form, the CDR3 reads TGTGCCAGCAGCCCGTATACTAGCGGGATGATGGATGAGCAGTTCTTC. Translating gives CASSPYTSGMMDEQFF.

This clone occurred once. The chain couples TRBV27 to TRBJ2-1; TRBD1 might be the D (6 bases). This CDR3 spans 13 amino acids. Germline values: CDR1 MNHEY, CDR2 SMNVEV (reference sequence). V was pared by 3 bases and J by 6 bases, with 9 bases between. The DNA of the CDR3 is TGTGCCAGCAGTTTGGGACAACTCAATGAGCAGTTCTTC. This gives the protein CASSLGQLNEQFF.

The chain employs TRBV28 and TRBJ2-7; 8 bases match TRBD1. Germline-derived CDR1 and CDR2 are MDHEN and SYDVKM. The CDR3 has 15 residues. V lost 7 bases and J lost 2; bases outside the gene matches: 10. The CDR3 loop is CASTQTGGPTYEQYF. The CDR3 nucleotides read TGTGCCAGCACCCAAACAGGGGGGCCAACCTACGAGCAGTACTTC.

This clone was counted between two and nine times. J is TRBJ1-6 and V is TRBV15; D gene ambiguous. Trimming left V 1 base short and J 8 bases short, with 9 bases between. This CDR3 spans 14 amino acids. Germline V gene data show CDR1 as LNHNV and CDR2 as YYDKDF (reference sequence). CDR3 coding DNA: TGTGCCACCAGCAGAGTCCGCGTCGATTCACCCCTCCACTTT. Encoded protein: CATSRVRVDSPLHF.

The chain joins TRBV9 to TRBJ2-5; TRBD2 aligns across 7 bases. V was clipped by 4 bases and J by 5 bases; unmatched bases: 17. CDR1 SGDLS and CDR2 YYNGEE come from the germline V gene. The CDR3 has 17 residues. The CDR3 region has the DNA TGTGCCAGCAGCTCCCGAGCTGGGCTAGCGGCCCGGGAGACCCAGTACTTC. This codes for CASSSRAGLAARETQYF.

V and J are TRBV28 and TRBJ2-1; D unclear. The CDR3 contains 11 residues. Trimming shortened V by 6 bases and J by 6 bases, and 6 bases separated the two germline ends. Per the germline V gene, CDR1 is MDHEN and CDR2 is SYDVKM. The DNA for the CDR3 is TGTGCCAGCAGCTGGGGCAATGAGCAGTTCTTC. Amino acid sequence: CASSWGNEQFF.

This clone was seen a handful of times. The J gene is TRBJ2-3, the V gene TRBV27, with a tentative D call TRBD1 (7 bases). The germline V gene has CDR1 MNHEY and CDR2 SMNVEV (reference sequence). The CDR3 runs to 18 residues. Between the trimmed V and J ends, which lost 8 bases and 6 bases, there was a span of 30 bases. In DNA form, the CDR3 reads TGTGCCAGCCAAATATACGCTGGAGGGACAGTTTTAACGGATACGCAGTATTTT. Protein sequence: CASQIYAGGTVLTDTQYF.

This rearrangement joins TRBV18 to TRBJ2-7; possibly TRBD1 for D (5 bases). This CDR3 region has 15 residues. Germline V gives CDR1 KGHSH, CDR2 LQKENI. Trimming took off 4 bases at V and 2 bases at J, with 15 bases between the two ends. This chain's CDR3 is CASSRGDSLPYEQYV. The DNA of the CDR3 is TGTGCCAGCTCACGGGGCGACAGCCTACCCTACGAGCAGTACGTC.

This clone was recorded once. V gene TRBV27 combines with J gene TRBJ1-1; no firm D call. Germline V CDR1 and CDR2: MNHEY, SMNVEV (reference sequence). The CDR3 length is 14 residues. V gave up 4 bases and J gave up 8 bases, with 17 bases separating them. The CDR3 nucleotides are TGTGCCAGCAGTTCTCACCGCCGGAGTGCCGAAGCTTTCTTT. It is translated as CASSSHRRSAEAFF.

CDR3 sequence: CASSIFLSQSSYNEQFF. Here the CDR3 DNA reads TGTGCCAGCAGCATTTTTCTATCTCAGAGCTCCTACAATGAGCAGTTCTTC. The chain links TRBV7-6 to TRBJ2-1; D ambiguous. The CDR3 sequence is 17 residues long. Germline V gene data show CDR1 as SGHVS and CDR2 as FNYEAQ. V was clipped by 5 bases and J by 0 bases, with 17 bases between them.

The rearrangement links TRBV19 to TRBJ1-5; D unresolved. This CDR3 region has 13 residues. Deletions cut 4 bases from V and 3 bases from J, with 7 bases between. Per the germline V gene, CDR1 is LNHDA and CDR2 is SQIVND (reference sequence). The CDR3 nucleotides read TGTGCCAGTAGTACAACCTCCAATCAGCCCCAGCATTTT. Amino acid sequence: CASSTTSNQPQHF. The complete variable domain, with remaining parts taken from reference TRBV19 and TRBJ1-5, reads DGGITQSPKYLFRKEGQNVTLSCEQNLNHDAMYWYRQDPGQGLRLIYYSQIVNDFQKGDIAEGYSVSREKKESFPLTVTSAQKNPTAFYLCASSTTSNQPQHFGDGTRLSIL.

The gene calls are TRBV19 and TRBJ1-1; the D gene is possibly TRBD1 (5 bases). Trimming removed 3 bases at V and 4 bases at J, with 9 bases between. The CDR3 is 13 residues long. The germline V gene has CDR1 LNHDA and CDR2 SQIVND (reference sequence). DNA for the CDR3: TGTGCCAGTAGTATTGGCGGGGGCACTGAAGCTTTCTTT. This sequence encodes CASSIGGGTEAFF.

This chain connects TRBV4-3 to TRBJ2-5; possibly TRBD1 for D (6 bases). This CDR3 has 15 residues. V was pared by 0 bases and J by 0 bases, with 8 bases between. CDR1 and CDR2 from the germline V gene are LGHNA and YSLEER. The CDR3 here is CASSQERDNQETQYF. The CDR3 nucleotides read TGCGCCAGCAGCCAAGAACGGGACAACCAAGAGACCCAGTACTTC.

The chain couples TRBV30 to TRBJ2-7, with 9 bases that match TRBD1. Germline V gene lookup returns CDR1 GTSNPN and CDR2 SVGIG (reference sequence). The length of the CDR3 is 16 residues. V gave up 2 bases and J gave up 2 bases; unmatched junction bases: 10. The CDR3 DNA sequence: TGTGCCTGGAGTCCGGTCCGGGACAGGGATCCCTACGAGCAGTACTTC. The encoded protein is CAWSPVRDRDPYEQYF. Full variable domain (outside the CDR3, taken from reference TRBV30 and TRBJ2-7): SQTIHQWPATLVQPVGSPLSLECTVEGTSNPNLYWYRQAAGRGLQLLFYSVGIGQISSEVPQNLSASRPQDRQFILSSKKLLLSDSGFYLCAWSPVRDRDPYEQYFGPGTRLTVT.

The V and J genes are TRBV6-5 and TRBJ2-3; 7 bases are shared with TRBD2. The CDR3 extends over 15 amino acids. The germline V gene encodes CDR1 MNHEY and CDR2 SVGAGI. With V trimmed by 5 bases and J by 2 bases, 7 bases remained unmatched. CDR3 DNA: TGTGCCAGCAGTACGGGGGGACGGAACACAGATACGCAGTATTTT. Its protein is CASSTGGRNTDTQYF.

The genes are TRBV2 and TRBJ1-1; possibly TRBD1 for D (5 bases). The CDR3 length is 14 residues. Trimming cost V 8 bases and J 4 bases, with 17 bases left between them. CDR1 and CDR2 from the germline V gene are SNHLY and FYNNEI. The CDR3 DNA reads TGTGCCAGCGTCACGGGGCCGGGGGGCACTGAAGCTTTCTTT. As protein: CASVTGPGGTEAFF.

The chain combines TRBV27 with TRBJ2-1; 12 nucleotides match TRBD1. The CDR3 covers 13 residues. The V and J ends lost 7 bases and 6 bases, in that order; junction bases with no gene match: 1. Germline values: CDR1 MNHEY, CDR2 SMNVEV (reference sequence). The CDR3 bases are TGTGCCAGCATGGGACAGGGGGCCAATGAGCAGTTCTTC. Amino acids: CASMGQGANEQFF.

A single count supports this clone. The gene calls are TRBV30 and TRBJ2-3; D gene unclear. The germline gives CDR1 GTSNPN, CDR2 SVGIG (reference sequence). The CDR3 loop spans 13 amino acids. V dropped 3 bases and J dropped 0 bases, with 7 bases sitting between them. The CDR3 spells CAWRPSSTDTQYF. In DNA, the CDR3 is TGTGCCTGGAGGCCAAGTAGCACAGATACGCAGTATTTT.

The CDR3, as DNA: TGTGCCAGCAGCCAGGGACAGCGCGAGCAGTACGTC. Amino acid sequence: CASSQGQREQYV. V is TRBV7-9 and J is TRBJ2-7, with 7 bases matching TRBD1. Germline-derived CDR1 and CDR2 are SEHNR and FQNEAQ (reference sequence). This CDR3 comprises 12 residues. The V and J ends lost 5 bases and 6 bases, in that order; junction bases with no gene match: 4.

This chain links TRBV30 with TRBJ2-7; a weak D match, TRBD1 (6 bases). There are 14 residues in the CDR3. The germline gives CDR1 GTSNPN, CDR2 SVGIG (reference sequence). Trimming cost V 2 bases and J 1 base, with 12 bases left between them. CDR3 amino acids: CAWSPGVGSYEQYF. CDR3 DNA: TGTGCCTGGAGTCCAGGGGTCGGGTCCTACGAGCAGTACTTC.

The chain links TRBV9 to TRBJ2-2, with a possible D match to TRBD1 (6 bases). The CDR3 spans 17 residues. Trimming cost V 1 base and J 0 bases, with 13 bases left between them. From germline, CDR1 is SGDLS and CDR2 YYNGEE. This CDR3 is CASSVNRERTNTGELFF. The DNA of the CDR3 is TGTGCCAGCAGCGTAAACAGGGAACGGACGAACACCGGGGAGCTGTTTTTT.